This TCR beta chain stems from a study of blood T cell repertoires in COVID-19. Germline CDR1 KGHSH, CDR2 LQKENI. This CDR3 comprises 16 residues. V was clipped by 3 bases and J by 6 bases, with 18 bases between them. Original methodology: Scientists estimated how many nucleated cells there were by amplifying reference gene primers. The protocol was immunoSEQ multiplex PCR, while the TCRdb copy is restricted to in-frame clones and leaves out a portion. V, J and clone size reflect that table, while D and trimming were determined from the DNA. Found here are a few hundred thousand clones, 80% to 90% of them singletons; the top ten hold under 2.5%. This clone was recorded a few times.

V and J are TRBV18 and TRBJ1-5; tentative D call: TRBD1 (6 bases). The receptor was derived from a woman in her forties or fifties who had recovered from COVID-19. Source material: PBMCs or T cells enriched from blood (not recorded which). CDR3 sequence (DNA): TGTGCCAGCTCACCCAACGCTCATACAGGGAGTCAGCCCCAGCATTTT. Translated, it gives CASSPNAHTGSQPQHF. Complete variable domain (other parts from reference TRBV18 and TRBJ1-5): NAGVMQNPRHLVRRRGQEARLRCSPMKGHSHVYWYRQLPEEGLKFMVYLQKENIIDESGMPKERFSAEFPKEGPSILRIQQVVRGDSAAYFCASSPNAHTGSQPQHFGDGTRLSIL.